The rows below give T cell receptor beta chains drawn from one sample of a study of response to subunit inactivated influenza vaccine. TCRdb re-called the RT-PCR reads through MiXCR, storing one row per CDR3 protein. The sample shows 300,000 to 350,000 distinct CDR3 sequences, about a fifth of them seen only once. This sample comprised PBMCs from blood, obtained less than 22 months after vaccination. These receptors originate from a man between 50 and 69 years old who received an inactivated influenza vaccine. The CDR3 runs from the conserved cysteine through the conserved F or W. Each record gives: J gene, CDR3 length, D gene, clone size, V gene, CDR3 DNA, CDR3 protein. A D gene is named only where the DNA matches it firmly. The size field is filled for only some rows; it gives once, few, many or a size class.

TRBJ2-5 | 15 | TRBD2 | few | TRBV12-3/TRBV12-4 | TGTGCCAGCAGCAAGGGGACTAGCGGCCAGAAGACCCAGTACTTC | CASSKGTSGQKTQYF
TRBJ2-5 | 14 | . | . | TRBV12-3/TRBV12-4 | TGTGCCAGCAGTCCTTGGACGCACCAAGAGACCCAGTACTTC | CASSPWTHQETQYF
TRBJ2-7 | 15 | . | . | TRBV5-6 | . | CASSFGPGSTYEQYF
TRBJ2-2 | 15 | . | . | TRBV18 | TGTGCCAGCTCACCACAGACAAGTAACACCGGGGAGCTGTTTTTT | CASSPQTSNTGELFF
TRBJ2-1 | 13 | TRBD1 | few | TRBV4-1 | TGCGCCAGCAGGGGACAGGGCTACAATGAGCAGTTCTTC | CASRGQGYNEQFF
TRBJ2-1 | 15 | . | . | TRBV20-1 | TGCAGTGCTAGAGATGGGACAAGCTCCTACAATGAGCAGTTCTTC | CSARDGTSSYNEQFF
TRBJ2-2 | 16 | . | . | TRBV4-2 | TGTGCCAGCAGCCATGATCCGGGACAGAACACCGGGGAGCTGTTTTTT | CASSHDPGQNTGELFF
TRBJ2-1 | 14 | . | few | TRBV29-1 | TGCAGCGCTGGAGACAGCCTCTCGAACAATGAGCAGTTCTTC | CSAGDSLSNNEQFF
TRBJ1-3 | 14 | . | . | TRBV2 | TGTGCCAGCGCCCGGGAGGGCAATGGAAACACCATATATTTT | CASAREGNGNTIYF
TRBJ2-7 | 11 | . | . | TRBV20-1 | TGCAGTGTCGGACTCTATTACGAGCAGTACTTC | CSVGLYYEQYF
TRBJ2-5 | 11 | . | few | TRBV20-1 | TGCAGTGCTAGGATATCGGAGACCCAGTACTTC | CSARISETQYF
TRBJ2-1 | 17 | . | few | TRBV12-3/TRBV12-4 | TGTGCCAGCAGTCTCCCCTCGCGGGGGCAGTTGAGCAATGAGCAGTTCTTC | CASSLPSRGQLSNEQFF
TRBJ2-7 | 15 | TRBD1 | . | TRBV5-1 | TGCGCCAGCAGCGTTCTGGGACAGCCAGAATACGAGCAGTACTTC | CASSVLGQPEYEQYF
TRBJ2-1 | 12 | TRBD2 | . | TRBV20-1 | TGCAGGGGACTAGCGGGAGGAAGCGAGCAGTTCTTC | CRGLAGGSEQFF
TRBJ2-3 | 22 | . | . | TRBV20-1 | TGCAGTGCTAGAGATTTCCCCTCCAAGTTTCGCTCCACGCGGTTTAGCACAGATACGCAGTATTTT | CSARDFPSKFRSTRFSTDTQYF
TRBJ1-4 | 15 | . | few | TRBV6-5 | TGTGCCAGCAGTTACAGACTATCAACTAATGAAAAACTGTTTTTT | CASSYRLSTNEKLFF
TRBJ2-1 | 13 | . | many | TRBV9 | TGTGCCAGCAGCGCGCCCCCCTACAATGAGCAGTTCTTC | CASSAPPYNEQFF
TRBJ2-7 | 15 | TRBD2 | . | TRBV2 | TGTGCCAGCAGTGAACGTCGCGGGAGGACCTACGAGCAGTACTTC | CASSERRGRTYEQYF
TRBJ2-3 | 14 | TRBD2 | many | TRBV5-6 | TGTGCCAGTTCCTCGGGACTAAGCACAGATACGCAGTATTTT | CASSSGLSTDTQYF
TRBJ2-1 | 15 | . | . | TRBV5-4 | TGTGCCAGCAGCTCATACCTTGCAGCCTACAATGAGCAGTTCTTC | CASSSYLAAYNEQFF
TRBJ2-3 | 17 | TRBD2 | . | TRBV9 | TGTGCCAGCAGCTTTTCTCGGGGTAGCGGGAGCACAGATACGCAGTATTTT | CASSFSRGSGSTDTQYF
TRBJ1-1 | 13 | . | . | TRBV12-3/TRBV12-4 | TGTGCCAGCACCCCGACAGGACACACTGAAGCTTTCTTT | CASTPTGHTEAFF
TRBJ1-5 | 16 | . | few | TRBV3-1 | TGTGCCAGCAGCCAAGAGGGCCCGGGTAGCAATCAGCCCCAGCATTTT | CASSQEGPGSNQPQHF
TRBJ1-4 | 15 | . | few | TRBV7-2 | TGTGCCAGCAGCGCCCGAACAGGAACTAATGAAAAACTGTTTTTT | CASSARTGTNEKLFF
TRBJ2-1 | 10 | . | . | TRBV29-1 | TGCAGCGTTGACAGGGAGTGGCAGTTCTTC | CSVDREWQFF
TRBJ2-5 | 14 | TRBD1 | many | TRBV12-3/TRBV12-4 | TGTGCCAGCAGTCGACAGGGTTTGCAAGAGACCCAGTACTTC | CASSRQGLQETQYF
TRBJ2-5 | 20 | TRBD2 | few | TRBV6-2/TRBV6-3 | TGTGCCAGCAGTTACTCGCTTTCATCGGGACTAGCGGGGGGTAGAGAGACCCAGTACTTC | CASSYSLSSGLAGGRETQYF
TRBJ1-6 | 16 | . | . | TRBV27 | TGTGCCAGCAGATATGTATCCATTTCTTCTAATTCACCCCTCCACTTT | CASRYVSISSNSPLHF